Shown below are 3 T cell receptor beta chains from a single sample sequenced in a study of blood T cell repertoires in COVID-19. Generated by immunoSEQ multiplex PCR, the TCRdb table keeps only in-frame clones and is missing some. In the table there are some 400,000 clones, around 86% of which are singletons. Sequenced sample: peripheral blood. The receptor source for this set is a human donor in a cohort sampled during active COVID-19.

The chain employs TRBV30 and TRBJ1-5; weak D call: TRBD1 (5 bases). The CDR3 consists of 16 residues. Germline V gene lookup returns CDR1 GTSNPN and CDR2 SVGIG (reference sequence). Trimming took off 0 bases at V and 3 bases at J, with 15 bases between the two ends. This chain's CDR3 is CAWSVLGTGDNQPQHF. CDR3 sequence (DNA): TGTGCCTGGAGTGTACTGGGAACAGGTGACAATCAGCCCCAGCATTTT.

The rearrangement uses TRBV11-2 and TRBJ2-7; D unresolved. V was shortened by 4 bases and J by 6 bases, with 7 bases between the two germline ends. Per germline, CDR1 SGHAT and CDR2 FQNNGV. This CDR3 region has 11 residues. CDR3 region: CASSSGLEQYF. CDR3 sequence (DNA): TGTGCCAGCAGCTCCGGTCTCGAGCAGTACTTC.

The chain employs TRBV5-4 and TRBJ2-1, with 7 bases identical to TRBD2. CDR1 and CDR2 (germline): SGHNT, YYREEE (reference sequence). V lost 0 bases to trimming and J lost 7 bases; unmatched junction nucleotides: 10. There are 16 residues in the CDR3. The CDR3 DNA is TGTGCCAGCAGCTTGGGGATCTCCTGGGAGGGGAATGAGCAGTTCTTC. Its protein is CASSLGISWEGNEQFF. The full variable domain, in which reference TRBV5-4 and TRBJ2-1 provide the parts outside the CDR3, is ETGVTQSPTHLIKTRGQQVTLRCSSQSGHNTVSWYQQALGQGPQFIFQYYREEENGRGNFPPRFSGLQFPNYSSELNVNALELDDSALYLCASSLGISWEGNEQFFGPGTRLTVL.